The 25 T cell receptor beta chains listed next were all sequenced from one sample in a study of response to subunit inactivated influenza vaccine. TCRdb recomputed calls from the RT-PCR reads with MiXCR, one row per CDR3 protein. Of roughly 500,000 distinct CDR3 sequences in the sample, 20% to 25% are singletons; the top ten hold 2.5% to 3.5%. These data also formed part of another study, on T cells expressing NK-cell markers. That source reports: TCR beta cDNA was made by 5'RACE template switching with UMIs.

Material: CD4+ T cells sorted from PBMCs, obtained about 11 days after vaccination. All receptors come from a man in his fifties who received an inactivated influenza vaccine.

The sample holds many counts of this clonotype. This chain uses TRBV5-1 with TRBJ2-7; tentative D call: TRBD1 (5 bases). V was trimmed by 2 bases and J by 1 base, leaving 10 bases between them. CDR1 is SGHRS and CDR2 is YFSETQ in the germline V gene. This CDR3 is built from 14 residues. The CDR3, as DNA: TGCGCCAGCAGCTTCGATAGGGGATCCTACGAGCAGTACTTC. This encodes CASSFDRGSYEQYF.

This CDR3 reads CATSRDRRAYEQYF. Here the CDR3 DNA reads TGTGCCACCAGCAGAGATAGACGGGCCTACGAGCAGTACTTC. The chain links TRBV15 to TRBJ2-7; D not resolved. The CDR3 has 14 amino acids. V lost 0 bases, J lost 2 bases, and 8 bases lay in between. The germline V gene encodes CDR1 LNHNV and CDR2 YYDKDF (reference sequence).

The gene calls are TRBV6-2 or TRBV6-3 and TRBJ2-7, with 7 bases aligning to TRBD2. CDR3 length equals 15 residues. The V gene end was trimmed by 0 bases and the J gene end by 0 bases; junction bases not matched to a gene: 2. Germline V gene sequence: CDR1 MNHEY, CDR2 SVGEGT. CDR3 DNA: TGTGCCAGCAGTTACTCGTGGGGGGGCTCCTACGAGCAGTACTTC. Amino acids: CASSYSWGGSYEQYF.

The genes are TRBV29-1 and TRBJ2-3, with D unclear. The CDR3 covers 14 residues. Germline CDR1 SQVTM, CDR2 ANQGSEA. Trimming took off 8 bases at V and 1 base at J, with 16 bases between the two ends. This CDR3 is CSHNTAVGTDTQYF. In DNA form, the CDR3 reads TGCAGCCATAATACGGCCGTCGGCACAGATACGCAGTATTTT.

The chain combines TRBV19 with TRBJ2-2; TRBD2 might be the D (5 bases). The CDR3 has 11 residues. V lost 4 bases and J 10 bases, leaving 7 bases between the germline ends. Germline V lookup: CDR1 LNHDA, CDR2 SQIVND (reference sequence). The CDR3 reads CASSKRLELFF. The CDR3 bases are TGTGCCAGTAGTAAGCGGCTGGAGCTGTTTTTT.

This clonotype has more than one count but fewer than ten. The CDR3 sequence is CASSYVDRETQYF. CDR3 coding DNA: TGTGCCAGCAGTTACGTCGATAGAGAGACCCAGTACTTC. The chain links TRBV6-5 to TRBJ2-5; no clear D. CDR3 size: 13 residues. In germline, CDR1 is MNHEY, CDR2 SVGAGI. V was clipped by 2 bases and J by 4 bases, with 8 bases between them.

This rearrangement joins TRBV5-6 to TRBJ2-2, with D possibly TRBD1 on 6 matching bases. The V gene lost 4 bases and the J gene lost 0 bases, with 16 bases spanning the gap. Germline values: CDR1 SGHDT, CDR2 YYEEEE. The CDR3 spans 17 residues. CDR3 loop: CASSANGGGANTGELFF. CDR3 bases: TGTGCCAGCAGCGCTAATGGGGGCGGCGCGAACACCGGGGAGCTGTTTTTT.

The chain links TRBV11-2 to TRBJ2-7; 11 nucleotides line up with TRBD1. Germline-derived CDR1 and CDR2 are SGHAT and FQNNGV. After removal of 5 bases from V and 1 base from J, the junction contained 4 bases not matched to a gene. The CDR3 consists of 15 residues. The CDR3 is CASSTDRGPSYEQYF. In DNA, the CDR3 is TGTGCCAGCAGCACGGACAGGGGGCCTTCCTACGAGCAGTACTTC.

The chain combines TRBV12-3 or TRBV12-4 with TRBJ1-5; D not resolved. This CDR3 contains 14 residues. V was pared by 4 bases and J by 5 bases, with 12 bases between. The CDR3 is CASSWSRGDQPQHF. The CDR3 DNA reads as TGTGCCAGCAGTTGGTCCCGCGGGGATCAGCCCCAGCATTTT.

The chain has TRBV5-1 and TRBJ2-2; 9 bases agree with TRBD2. Trimming took 0 bases from V and 2 from J; bases not matched to a gene: 2. CDR1 and CDR2 from the germline V gene are SGHRS and YFSETQ. CDR3 length: 16 residues. The CDR3 is CASSLASGINTGELFF. The CDR3 DNA follows: TGCGCCAGCAGCTTGGCTAGCGGGATAAACACCGGGGAGCTGTTTTTT.

This clonotype occurred a few times. This chain joins TRBV7-2 and TRBJ1-3; TRBD1 agrees at 7 bases. The germline V gene encodes CDR1 SGHTA and CDR2 FQGNSA. CDR3 size: 14 residues. The junction had 4 bases not matched to a gene; V was cut back by 6 bases and J by 2 bases. CDR3 sequence: CASRPDRAGNTIYF. The CDR3 region has the DNA TGTGCCAGCAGACCCGACAGGGCTGGAAACACCATATATTTT.

The chain recombines TRBV11-2 with TRBJ2-1; TRBD2 might be the D (5 bases). V gave up 4 bases and J gave up 10 bases, with 17 bases separating them. Germline CDR1 and CDR2: SGHAT and FQNNGV. This CDR3 has 14 amino acids. This CDR3 is CASSSPGERREQFF. For the CDR3, the DNA is TGTGCCAGCAGCTCACCCGGAGAAAGGAGGGAGCAGTTCTTC.

The chain employs TRBV7-9 and TRBJ2-2; tentatively, D is TRBD1 or TRBD2 (5 bases each). Germline V gene data show CDR1 as SEHNR and CDR2 as FQNEAQ (reference sequence). CDR3 length: 13 residues. The germline V and J ends were trimmed by 6 bases and 5 bases, with 10 bases remaining between them. CDR3 amino acids: CASRSWGTGELFF. DNA of the CDR3: TGTGCCAGCAGGAGCTGGGGGACCGGGGAGCTGTTTTTT.

The chain joins TRBV7-8 to TRBJ2-5, with D possibly TRBD2 on 6 matching bases. The V and J ends lost 0 bases and 4 bases respectively, with 15 bases between them. The V gene's germline CDR1 is SGHVS and CDR2 FQNEAQ. The CDR3 runs 16 residues. Written as DNA, the CDR3 is TGTGCCAGCAGCTTAGCGGACTACGGAAAGGGAGAGACCCAGTACTTC. This translates into CASSLADYGKGETQYF.

The chain is built from TRBV19 and TRBJ2-7; TRBD1 agrees at 8 bases. V shed 5 bases, J shed 2 bases, and the junction held 11 bases outside the gene matches. The CDR3 is 16 residues long. Germline-derived CDR1 and CDR2 are LNHDA and SQIVND (reference sequence). CDR3: CASSYKFGTGTYEQYF. For the CDR3, the DNA is TGTGCCAGTAGTTATAAGTTTGGGACAGGCACCTACGAGCAGTACTTC. The full variable domain, completed using reference TRBV19 and TRBJ2-7, is DGGITQSPKYLFRKEGQNVTLSCEQNLNHDAMYWYRQDPGQGLRLIYYSQIVNDFQKGDIAEGYSVSREKKESFPLTVTSAQKNPTAFYLCASSYKFGTGTYEQYFGPGTRLTVT.

In this sample, this clonotype turned up a few times. The CDR3: CASQGRIQETQYF. DNA of the CDR3: TGTGCCAGTCAGGGGCGGATTCAAGAGACCCAGTACTTC. V is TRBV3-1 and J is TRBJ2-5, with D possibly TRBD1 on 6 matching bases. V was pared by 9 bases and J by 2 bases, with 13 bases between. From germline, CDR1 is LGHDT and CDR2 YNNKEL (reference sequence). This CDR3 region has 13 residues.

This clonotype has just a few counts. This chain uses TRBV6-5 with TRBJ1-1; D not resolved. CDR3 length: 15 residues. The V gene lost 1 base and the J gene lost 1 base, with 10 bases spanning the gap. Germline V lookup: CDR1 MNHEY, CDR2 SVGAGI. The DNA of the CDR3 is TGTGCCAGCAGTTACTTGGGCGCACGGAACACTGAAGCTTTCTTT. This sequence encodes CASSYLGARNTEAFF.

This clonotype was counted at least ten times. The chain is built from TRBV7-9 and TRBJ2-2, with D maybe TRBD1 (6 bases). Per germline, CDR1 SEHNR and CDR2 FQNEAQ (reference sequence). The V end lost 5 bases, the J end lost 0 bases, and 16 bases lay between the germline ends. This CDR3 comprises 17 residues. CDR3 in amino acids: CASSVTGTSANTGELFF. The CDR3 coding sequence is TGTGCCAGCAGCGTAACCGGGACATCCGCGAACACCGGGGAGCTGTTTTTT.

The rearrangement uses TRBV6-1 and TRBJ2-7, with D tentatively TRBD1 (5 bases). Germline CDR1 is MNHNS and CDR2 is SASEGT. The V end lost 5 bases, the J end lost 1 base, and 12 bases lay between the germline ends. CDR3 length: 14 residues. The CDR3 sequence: CASSPYQGSYEQYF. CDR3 nucleotides: TGTGCCAGCAGTCCTTACCAGGGTTCCTACGAGCAGTACTTC.

The rearrangement links TRBV5-1 to TRBJ1-3; D not resolved. The germline CDR1 and CDR2 sequences are SGHRS and YFSETQ. This CDR3 spans 14 amino acids. Trimming took off 4 bases at V and 3 bases at J, with 11 bases between the two ends. The CDR3 reads CASSPTLIGNTIYF. The CDR3 coding sequence is TGCGCCAGCAGCCCCACACTTATTGGAAACACCATATATTTT.

Note on this clonotype: Germline and junction disagree at one end, which may indicate a read error. The chain recombines TRBV6-5 with TRBJ2-1; 8 positions match TRBD2. This CDR3 region has 12 residues. From germline, CDR1 is MNHEY and CDR2 SVGAGI. This CDR3 is CSSGGLYNEQFF. For the CDR3, the DNA is TGTTCCAGCGGGGGTCTTTACAATGAGCAGTTCTTC.

This clonotype has just a few counts. This chain joins TRBV5-1 and TRBJ2-1; D is perhaps TRBD2 (5 bases). From germline, CDR1 is SGHRS and CDR2 YFSETQ. This CDR3 region has 14 residues. The V gene lost 4 bases and the J gene lost 2 bases, with 10 bases spanning the gap. As DNA, the CDR3 is TGCGCCAGCAGCGGCCCCGGGGCCTACAATGAGCAGTTCTTC. Its translation: CASSGPGAYNEQFF.

In its sample, this clonotype was seen a few times. V gene TRBV27 combines with J gene TRBJ1-1, with 7 positions matching TRBD1. This CDR3 is 14 amino acids long. With 7 bases clipped from V and 3 bases from J, the junction kept 8 bases outside the gene matches. Germline CDR1 MNHEY, CDR2 SMNVEV (reference sequence). The CDR3: CASKGAGGHTEAFF. CDR3 nucleotides: TGTGCCAGCAAGGGGGCAGGGGGACACACTGAAGCTTTCTTT.

This chain links TRBV7-2 with TRBJ1-5; TRBD1 matches at 7 bases. V dropped 3 bases and J dropped 8; count of bases not matched to a gene: 7. CDR1 is SGHTA, CDR2 FQGNSA, per germline. The CDR3 is 14 residues long. The CDR3 DNA is TGTGCCAGCAGCTTCCAGGGGGGATTGGAGCCCCAGCATTTT. Its protein is CASSFQGGLEPQHF.

This clonotype has only a few counts. The chain combines TRBV20-1 with TRBJ2-6, with TRBD2 matching 9 bases. The J segment lost 4 bases and the V segment lost 6 bases, leaving 10 bases of the junction unmatched. The CDR3 consists of 16 residues. Per germline, CDR1 DFQATT and CDR2 SNEGSKA (reference sequence). The DNA for the CDR3 is TGCAGTGCACAGAGCGGGGGGCTTCGAGGGGCCAACGTCCTGACTTTC. Its translation: CSAQSGGLRGANVLTF.